These 8 T cell receptor beta chains came from one sample sequenced in a study of T-cell reconstitution after alpha-beta-depleted transplantation in children. Unique molecular identifiers featured in how the TCRbeta library was prepared. TCRdb re-derived calls from the PCR reads in MiXCR, one entry per CDR3 protein. The table lists approximately 590,000 distinct CDR3 sequences, roughly a tenth of them singletons. Material: PBMCs from the stem cell graft donor, obtained from the stem cell graft. These receptors came from a human donor who donated a stem cell graft to a child with acute myeloid leukemia.

This clonotype appeared many times. CDR3 DNA: TGTGCCATCAGTGACCCGGGACTTTCCAACACTGAAGCTTTCTTT. Its translation is CAISDPGLSNTEAFF. The chain links TRBV10-3 to TRBJ1-1; D perhaps matches TRBD1 (5 bases). This CDR3 is 15 amino acids long. V was trimmed by 3 bases and J by 2 bases, leaving 13 bases between them. Per the germline V gene, CDR1 is ENHRY and CDR2 is SYGVKD.

The sample holds many counts of this clonotype. The genes are TRBV6-2 or TRBV6-3 and TRBJ2-3, with a possible D match to TRBD2 (6 bases). With 1 base removed from V and 2 bases from J, the gap between germline ends came to 16 bases. CDR1 is MNHEY and CDR2 is SVGEGT in the germline V gene. The CDR3 length is 17 residues. The CDR3 is CASSYLSSGPNTDTQYF. In nucleotides, the CDR3 is TGTGCCAGCAGTTACTTGTCGAGCGGGCCCAACACAGATACGCAGTATTTT.

J is TRBJ1-4 and V is TRBV29-1; 9 bases match TRBD1. J gave up 6 bases and V 5 bases, and 4 bases lay outside the gene matches. CDR3 size: 13 residues. Germline V gives CDR1 SQVTM, CDR2 ANQGSEA. The CDR3 protein is CSVLQGAHEKLFF. CDR3 sequence (DNA): TGCAGCGTTTTACAGGGGGCGCATGAAAAACTGTTTTTT.

This clonotype was recorded a few times. The chain uses TRBV27 and TRBJ2-7; D is uncertain. Germline CDR1 MNHEY, CDR2 SMNVEV (reference sequence). V was cut by 1 base and J by 1 base, with 8 bases left in between. The CDR3 extends over 14 amino acids. CDR3 amino acids: CASSLWGMSYEQYF. The CDR3 coding sequence is TGTGCCAGCAGTTTATGGGGTATGTCCTACGAGCAGTACTTC.

The sample holds many counts of this clonotype. This chain connects TRBV5-1 to TRBJ1-2; 7 bases line up with TRBD1. The CDR3 has 11 amino acids. J gave up 11 bases and V 4 bases, and 5 bases lay outside the gene matches. Germline CDR1 is SGHRS and CDR2 is YFSETQ. In DNA form, the CDR3 reads TGCGCCAGCAGCCCCGGACAGGCTTACACCTTC. Translated, it gives CASSPGQAYTF. The entire variable domain, with the rest obtained from reference TRBV5-1 and TRBJ1-2, is as follows: KAGVTQTPRYLIKTRGQQVTLSCSPISGHRSVSWYQQTPGQGLQFLFEYFSETQRNKGNFPGRFSGRQFSNSRSEMNVSTLELGDSALYLCASSPGQAYTFGSGTRLTVV.

The rearrangement links TRBV5-1 to TRBJ1-3, with D unclear. Germline CDR1 and CDR2: SGHRS and YFSETQ. The CDR3 length is 14 residues. Trimming pared 4 bases from V and 0 bases from J, leaving 8 bases between. The CDR3 protein is CASSDGSSGNTIYF. As DNA, the CDR3 is TGCGCCAGCAGCGACGGGAGCTCTGGAAACACCATATATTTT.

CDR3 in amino acids: CASSAPPRYIQYF. In DNA form, the CDR3 reads TGTGCCAGCAGCGCCCCACCCCGGTACATTCAGTACTTC. The chain couples TRBV9 to TRBJ2-4; D ambiguous. Between the trimmed V and J ends, which lost 3 bases and 8 bases, there was a span of 12 bases. This CDR3 spans 13 amino acids. Germline values: CDR1 SGDLS, CDR2 YYNGEE.

This clonotype has at least ten counts. This rearrangement joins TRBV7-3 to TRBJ2-3; possibly TRBD2 for D (6 bases). CDR1 is SGHTA and CDR2 is FQGTGA in the germline V gene. V shed 5 bases and J shed 6 bases, with 18 bases lying between them. The CDR3 loop spans 15 amino acids. CDR3 nucleotide sequence: TGTGCCAGCAGCCCCCAGTCCCGGGAGAGCGATACGCAGTATTTT. Its protein product is CASSPQSRESDTQYF.